These 19 T cell receptor beta chains were sequenced from one sample in a study of blood T cell repertoires in COVID-19. Sequencing was performed with immunoSEQ multiplex PCR; in TCRdb, only in-frame clones are kept and a portion is missing. The sample has 95,000 to 150,000 clones; approximately 85% are singletons. Sequences were obtained from peripheral blood. Receptors originate from a woman older than 75 with COVID-19, enrolled during active disease.

The chain employs TRBV7-3 and TRBJ2-2; 7 bases align to TRBD2. The CDR3 length is 14 residues. The V and J ends lost 5 bases and 6 bases, in that order; junction bases with no gene match: 6. Germline V lookup: CDR1 SGHTA, CDR2 FQGTGA. The CDR3 is CASSRLALAGELFF. CDR3 nucleotides: TGTGCCAGCAGCCGACTAGCACTGGCCGGGGAGCTGTTTTTT.

This clone was observed a handful of times. CDR3 in DNA: TGTGCCAGCAGCCCCGGGAAAGACGCAAAGTCGGGTTCACCCCTCCACTTT. Amino acids: CASSPGKDAKSGSPLHF. The rearrangement uses TRBV7-9 and TRBJ1-6; D remains ambiguous. The germline V and J ends were trimmed by 5 bases and 9 bases, with 23 bases remaining between them. The CDR3 length is 17 residues. Germline lookup yields CDR1 SEHNR and CDR2 FQNEAQ (reference sequence). The full variable domain, rest sourced from reference TRBV7-9 and TRBJ1-6, is DTGVSQNPRHKITKRGQNVTFRCDPISEHNRLYWYRQTLGQGPEFLTYFQNEAQLEKSRLLSDRFSAERPKGSFSTLEIQRTEQGDSAMYLCASSPGKDAKSGSPLHFGNGTRLTVT.

The chain uses TRBV29-1 and TRBJ1-1; D unresolved. The CDR3 sequence is 12 residues long. Germline values: CDR1 SQVTM, CDR2 ANQGSEA. Between the trimmed V and J ends, which lost 6 bases and 1 base, there was a span of 9 bases. CDR3 DNA: TGCAGCGTCGGGAGCCAGAACACTGAAGCTTTCTTT. The encoded protein is CSVGSQNTEAFF.

J is TRBJ2-3 and V is TRBV19, with TRBD1 matching 12 bases. The CDR3 has 15 residues. The V segment lost 3 bases and the J segment 7 bases; nucleotides outside the gene matches: 5. Germline values: CDR1 LNHDA, CDR2 SQIVND (reference sequence). The CDR3, as DNA: TGTGCCAGTAGTATCGGGACAGGGGGCGAGCATACGCAGTATTTT. It translates to CASSIGTGGEHTQYF.

V gene TRBV6-6 combines with J gene TRBJ2-5; 9 bases are a match to TRBD2. The CDR3 spans 16 residues. The trim removed 8 bases at V and 2 bases at J, leaving 12 bases unmatched. Germline lookup yields CDR1 MNHNY and CDR2 SVGAGI (reference sequence). CDR3 coding DNA: TGTGCCAGCGGGGGAGGGCTAGCGGGGCCGCAAGAGACCCAGTACTTC. It translates to CASGGGLAGPQETQYF.

The V gene is TRBV29-1, the J gene TRBJ2-3; 7 bases fit TRBD2. Germline V gene sequence: CDR1 SQVTM, CDR2 ANQGSEA. J was trimmed by 0 bases and V by 5 bases; bases with no gene match: 5. This CDR3 region has 14 residues. The CDR3: CSVSAGFSTDTQYF. Here the CDR3 DNA reads TGCAGCGTTTCAGCGGGGTTTAGCACAGATACGCAGTATTTT.

V usage is TRBV2 and J usage is TRBJ2-5; the match to TRBD2 covers 14 bases. With V trimmed by 4 bases and J by 4 bases, 2 bases remained unmatched. This CDR3 region has 15 residues. The germline CDR1 and CDR2 sequences are SNHLY and FYNNEI. The CDR3 nucleotides read TGTGCCAGCAGTGCGGGACTAGCGGGAGTAGAGACCCAGTACTTC. This sequence encodes CASSAGLAGVETQYF.

The J gene is TRBJ2-7, the V gene TRBV27, with D hard to call. Germline V gene lookup returns CDR1 MNHEY and CDR2 SMNVEV (reference sequence). V gave up 5 bases and J gave up 3 bases, with 11 bases separating them. The CDR3 consists of 13 residues. This CDR3 is CASSLRHNYEQYF. For the CDR3, the DNA is TGTGCCAGCAGTCTTAGACACAACTACGAGCAGTACTTC.

This chain connects TRBV2 to TRBJ1-1; 9 nucleotides align to TRBD1. Per the germline V gene, CDR1 is SNHLY and CDR2 is FYNNEI. J gave up 5 bases and V 4 bases, and 8 bases lay outside the gene matches. CDR3 length equals 15 residues. Here the CDR3 reads CASSVYRGLETEAFF. The CDR3 DNA reads TGTGCCAGCAGTGTTTACAGGGGGCTGGAAACTGAAGCTTTCTTT.

About this clone itself: One end of the junction varies from germline; a read error may be responsible. This chain joins TRBV12-3 or TRBV12-4 and TRBJ2-1, with TRBD2 identical over 10 bases. This CDR3 spans 13 amino acids. The CDR3 DNA sequence: TGTGCCAGCAGTCTAGCGGGAGTCCCTGAGCAGTTCTTC. It specifies CASSLAGVPEQFF.

The V and J genes are TRBV18 and TRBJ2-1; D is ambiguous. Trimming removed 3 bases from V and 7 bases from J, with 7 bases in between. The germline gives CDR1 KGHSH, CDR2 LQKENI. The CDR3 totals 12 residues. CDR3 region: CASSPIGNEQFF. CDR3 sequence (DNA): TGTGCCAGCTCACCTATCGGGAATGAGCAGTTCTTC.

V gene TRBV5-4 combines with J gene TRBJ2-5; D is uncertain. This CDR3 contains 14 residues. Germline loops: CDR1 SGHNT, CDR2 YYREEE (reference sequence). Deletions cut 1 base from V and 5 bases from J, with 12 bases between. The CDR3 spells CASSLSSPGETQYF. CDR3 coding DNA: TGTGCCAGCAGCTTGTCCAGTCCAGGCGAGACCCAGTACTTC.

This rearrangement joins TRBV2 to TRBJ1-5; no definite D call. Germline V gene sequence: CDR1 SNHLY, CDR2 FYNNEI. The V gene lost 6 bases and the J gene lost 3 bases, with 12 bases spanning the gap. The CDR3 is 14 residues long. The CDR3 reads CASRREQDNQPQHF. The DNA of the CDR3 is TGTGCCAGCAGACGGGAACAAGACAATCAGCCCCAGCATTTT.

The chain links TRBV12-3 or TRBV12-4 to TRBJ2-5; D not resolved. The CDR3 length is 12 residues. Trimming shortened V by 4 bases and J by 5 bases, and 8 bases separated the two germline ends. CDR3 in DNA: TGTGCCAGCAGTTCCGACATCGAGACCCAGTACTTC. This translates into CASSSDIETQYF.

This clone was found once. The J gene is TRBJ2-7, the V gene TRBV5-5; 7 bases match TRBD2. The CDR3 contains 14 residues. Germline V gives CDR1 SGHKS, CDR2 YYEKEE (reference sequence). V trimming: 5 bases; J trimming: 2 bases; junction bases outside the gene matches: 7. As DNA, the CDR3 is TGTGCCAGCAGAAACCAGGGAGGGGCCTACGAGCAGTACTTC. Its translation is CASRNQGGAYEQYF.

This clone was recorded only once. The chain has TRBV7-2 and TRBJ1-2; D is perhaps TRBD1 (5 bases). The ends were cut back, 5 bases at V and 6 bases at J, with 10 bases in the middle. The CDR3 spans 12 residues. CDR1 is SGHTA and CDR2 is FQGNSA in the germline V gene. The DNA of the CDR3 is TGTGCCAGCAGCAAGGGACTTAATGGCTACACCTTC. Residues: CASSKGLNGYTF.

The rearrangement links TRBV5-6 to TRBJ2-1; the D is unclear. V was pared by 4 bases and J by 8 bases, with 10 bases between. The CDR3 runs 12 residues. Germline V gene lookup returns CDR1 SGHDT and CDR2 YYEEEE. DNA of the CDR3: TGTGCCAGCAGCCCCCGAGGATATGAGCAGTTCTTC. It specifies CASSPRGYEQFF.

The chain uses TRBV7-3 and TRBJ2-3; D might be TRBD2 (6 bases). V was clipped by 6 bases and J by 2 bases, with 18 bases between them. Germline lookup yields CDR1 SGHTA and CDR2 FQGTGA. CDR3 size: 16 residues. The CDR3 DNA reads as TGTGCCAGCAGTAAACGACTAGGGTCGTTCACAGATACGCAGTATTTT. Translated, it gives CASSKRLGSFTDTQYF.

This sequence joins TRBV19 and TRBJ2-4; 7 nucleotides match TRBD1. V lost 1 base, J lost 8 bases, and 5 bases stayed unmatched. Germline values: CDR1 LNHDA, CDR2 SQIVND (reference sequence). This CDR3 spans 14 amino acids. The CDR3 region is CASSIGTGVYIQYF. The CDR3 DNA reads as TGTGCCAGTAGTATAGGTACAGGGGTATACATTCAGTACTTC.